This T cell receptor beta chain was identified in a study of T cells in tuberculosis. Study in general: CD1B tetramers identified T cells specific for mycobacterial lipid GMM.

Here immunoSEQ multiplex PCR was the method, and the copy in TCRdb shows in-frame clones only, minus some. The sample includes about 25,000 clones, around 95% of them seen just once. The CDR3 spans 15 residues. Germline values: CDR1 MNHNS, CDR2 SASEGT. Trimming removed 8 bases at V and 0 bases at J, with 14 bases between. The J gene is TRBJ2-1, the V gene TRBV6-1; tentatively, D is TRBD2 (6 bases). This clonotype was obtained from a donor aged 10 to 29 with latent tuberculosis or without tuberculosis infection. Specimen: PBMCs. The CDR3 reads CASGGHRSSYNEQFF. The CDR3 coding sequence is TGTGCCAGCGGAGGGCACCGGAGCTCCTACAATGAGCAGTTCTTC.